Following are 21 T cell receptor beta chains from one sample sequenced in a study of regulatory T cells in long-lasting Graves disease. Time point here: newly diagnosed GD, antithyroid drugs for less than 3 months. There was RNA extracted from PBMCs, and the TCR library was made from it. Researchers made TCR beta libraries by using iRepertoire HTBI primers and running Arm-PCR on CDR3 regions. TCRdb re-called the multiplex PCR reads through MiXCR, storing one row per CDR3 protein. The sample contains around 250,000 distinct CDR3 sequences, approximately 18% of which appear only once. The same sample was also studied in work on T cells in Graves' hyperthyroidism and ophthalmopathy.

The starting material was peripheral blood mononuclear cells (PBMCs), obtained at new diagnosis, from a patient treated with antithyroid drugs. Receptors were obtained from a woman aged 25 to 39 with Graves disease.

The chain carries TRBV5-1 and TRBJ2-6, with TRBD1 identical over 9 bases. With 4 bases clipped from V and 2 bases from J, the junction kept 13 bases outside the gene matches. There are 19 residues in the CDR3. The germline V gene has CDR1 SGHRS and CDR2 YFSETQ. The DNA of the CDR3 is TGCGCCAGCAGCCCCCCCGGGACAGGGACCTCTCCTGGGGCCAACGTCCTGACTTTC. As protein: CASSPPGTGTSPGANVLTF.

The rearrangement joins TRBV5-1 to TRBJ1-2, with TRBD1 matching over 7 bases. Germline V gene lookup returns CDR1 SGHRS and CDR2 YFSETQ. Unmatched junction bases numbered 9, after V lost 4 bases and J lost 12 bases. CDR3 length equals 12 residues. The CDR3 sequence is CASSIKGATNTF. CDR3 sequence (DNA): TGCGCCAGCAGCATTAAGGGGGCGACAAACACCTTC.

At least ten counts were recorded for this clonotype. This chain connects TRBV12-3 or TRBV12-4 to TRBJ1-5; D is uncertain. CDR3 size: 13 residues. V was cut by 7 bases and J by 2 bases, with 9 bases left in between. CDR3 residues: CASTKAGNQPQHF. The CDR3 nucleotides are TGTGCCAGCACTAAAGCGGGCAATCAGCCCCAGCATTTT.

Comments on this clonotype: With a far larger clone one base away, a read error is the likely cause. The CDR3 sequence: CASSYLGAAGAEQYF. The CDR3 coding sequence is TGTGCCAGCAGTTACTTGGGGGCCGCGGGTGCCGAGCAGTACTTC. This rearrangement joins TRBV6-9 to TRBJ2-7; TRBD1 might be the D (6 bases). The length of the CDR3 is 15 residues. Looked up from germline, CDR1 is MNHGY and CDR2 is SVAAGI. V gave up 3 bases and J gave up 6 bases, with 18 bases separating them.

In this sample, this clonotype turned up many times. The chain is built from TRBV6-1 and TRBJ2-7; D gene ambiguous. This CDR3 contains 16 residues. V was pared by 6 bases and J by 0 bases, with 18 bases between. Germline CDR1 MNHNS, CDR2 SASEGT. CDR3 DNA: TGTGCCAGCAGGTCTCGGACCGTTTCCCCCTCCTACGAGCAGTACTTC. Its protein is CASRSRTVSPSYEQYF.

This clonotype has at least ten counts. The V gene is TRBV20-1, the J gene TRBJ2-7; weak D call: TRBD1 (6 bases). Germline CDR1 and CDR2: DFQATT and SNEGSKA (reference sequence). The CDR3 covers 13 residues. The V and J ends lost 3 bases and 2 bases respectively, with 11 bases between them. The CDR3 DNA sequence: TGCAGTGCTAGGGAACAGGGAGCCTACGAGCAGTACTTC. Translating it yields CSAREQGAYEQYF.

Written as DNA, the CDR3 is TGTGCCAGCGGAGCGGGATCCGTCTACGAGCAGTACTTC. Translated, it gives CASGAGSVYEQYF. The chain is built from TRBV6-1 and TRBJ2-7, with 7 nucleotides matching TRBD2. The CDR3 runs 13 residues. The V gene end was trimmed by 8 bases and the J gene end by 3 bases; junction bases not matched to a gene: 7. The germline V gene has CDR1 MNHNS and CDR2 SASEGT.

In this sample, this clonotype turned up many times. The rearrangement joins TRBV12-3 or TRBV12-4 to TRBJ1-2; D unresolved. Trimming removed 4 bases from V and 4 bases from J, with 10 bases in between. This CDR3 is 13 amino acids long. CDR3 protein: CASSYKATYGYTF. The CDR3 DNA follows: TGTGCCAGCAGTTACAAGGCAACCTATGGCTACACCTTC.

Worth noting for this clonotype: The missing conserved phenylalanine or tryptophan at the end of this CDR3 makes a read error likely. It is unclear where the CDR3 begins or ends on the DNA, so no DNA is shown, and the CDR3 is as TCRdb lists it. CDR3 sequence reads: CAISESVDGGDGYTL. V and J are TRBV10-3 and TRBJ1-2; TRBD1 is taken as the D call from the table, unchecked against the DNA. The CDR3 region is 15 residues in length, termini included. The germline gives CDR1 ENHRY, CDR2 SYGVKD.

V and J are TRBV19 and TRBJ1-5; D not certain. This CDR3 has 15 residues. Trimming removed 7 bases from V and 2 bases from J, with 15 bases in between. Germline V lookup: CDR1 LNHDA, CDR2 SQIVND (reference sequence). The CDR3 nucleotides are TGTGCCAGTATGTTCGAGGGTTGGGGCAATCAGCCCCAGCATTTT. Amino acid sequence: CASMFEGWGNQPQHF.

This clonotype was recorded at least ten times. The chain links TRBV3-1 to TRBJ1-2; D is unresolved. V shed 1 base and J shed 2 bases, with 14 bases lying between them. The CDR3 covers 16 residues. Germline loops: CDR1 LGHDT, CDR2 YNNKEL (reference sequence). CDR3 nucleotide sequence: TGTGCCAGCAGCCAAGCGGTCGGAGGTTCGAACTATGGCTACACCTTC. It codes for CASSQAVGGSNYGYTF.

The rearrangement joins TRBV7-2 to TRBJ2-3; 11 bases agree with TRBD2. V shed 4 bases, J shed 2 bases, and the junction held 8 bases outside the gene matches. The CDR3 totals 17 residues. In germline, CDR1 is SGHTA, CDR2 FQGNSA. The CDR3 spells CASSSSPGLADTDTQYF. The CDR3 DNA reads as TGTGCCAGCAGCTCATCACCGGGACTAGCGGACACAGATACGCAGTATTTT.

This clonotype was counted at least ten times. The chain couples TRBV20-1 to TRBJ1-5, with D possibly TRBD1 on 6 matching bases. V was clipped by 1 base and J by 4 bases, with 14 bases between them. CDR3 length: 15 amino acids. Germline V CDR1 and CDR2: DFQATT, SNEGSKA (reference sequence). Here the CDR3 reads CSARAGAALNQPQHF. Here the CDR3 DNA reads TGCAGTGCTAGAGCAGGGGCTGCATTAAATCAGCCCCAGCATTTT.

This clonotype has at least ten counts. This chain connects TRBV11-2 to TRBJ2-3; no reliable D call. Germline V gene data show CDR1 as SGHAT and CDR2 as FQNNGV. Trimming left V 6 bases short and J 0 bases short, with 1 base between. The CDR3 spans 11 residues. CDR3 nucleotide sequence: TGTGCCAGCAGTAGCACAGATACGCAGTATTTT. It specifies CASSSTDTQYF.

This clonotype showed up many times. As DNA, the CDR3 is TGTGCCAGCAGCCAAGATTGGCGACTATACGAGCAGTACTTC. It is translated as CASSQDWRLYEQYF. The chain employs TRBV14 and TRBJ2-7, with D possibly matching TRBD2 (5 bases). The germline V gene encodes CDR1 SGHDN and CDR2 FVKESK. With 0 bases removed from V and 4 bases from J, the gap between germline ends came to 10 bases. The CDR3 totals 14 residues.

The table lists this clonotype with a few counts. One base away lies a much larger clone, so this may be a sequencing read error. This chain's CDR3 is CSAPRTGSRYEQFF. The DNA for the CDR3 is TGCAGTGCCCCCCGGACAGGGTCACGCTACGAGCAGTTCTTC. V gene TRBV20-1 combines with J gene TRBJ2-1; TRBD1 matches 8 bases. Germline lookup yields CDR1 DFQATT and CDR2 SNEGSKA (reference sequence). The CDR3 is 14 residues long. Trimming at V came to 6 bases and at J to 10 bases, leaving 14 bases not matched to a gene.

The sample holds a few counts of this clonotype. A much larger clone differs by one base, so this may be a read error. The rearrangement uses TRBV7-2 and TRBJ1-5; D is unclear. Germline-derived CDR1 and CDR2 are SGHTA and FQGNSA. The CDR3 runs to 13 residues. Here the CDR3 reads CAGSFGHDQPQHF. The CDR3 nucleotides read TGTGCCGGCAGCTTCGGGCACGATCAGCCCCAGCATTTT.

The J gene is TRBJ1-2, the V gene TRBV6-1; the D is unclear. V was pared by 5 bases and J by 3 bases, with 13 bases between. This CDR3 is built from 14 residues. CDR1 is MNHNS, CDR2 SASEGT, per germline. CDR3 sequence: CASSPSGSDYGYTF. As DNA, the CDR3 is TGTGCCAGCAGTCCGTCCGGTAGCGACTATGGCTACACCTTC.

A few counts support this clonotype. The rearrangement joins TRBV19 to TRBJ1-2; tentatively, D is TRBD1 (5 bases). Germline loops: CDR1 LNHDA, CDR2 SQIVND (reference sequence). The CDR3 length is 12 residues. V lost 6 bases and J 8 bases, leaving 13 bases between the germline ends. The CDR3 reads CASRTRVSGYTF. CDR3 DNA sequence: TGTGCCAGTAGGACCAGGGTGAGCGGCTACACCTTC. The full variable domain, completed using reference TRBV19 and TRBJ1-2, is DGGITQSPKYLFRKEGQNVTLSCEQNLNHDAMYWYRQDPGQGLRLIYYSQIVNDFQKGDIAEGYSVSREKKESFPLTVTSAQKNPTAFYLCASRTRVSGYTFGSGTRLTVV.

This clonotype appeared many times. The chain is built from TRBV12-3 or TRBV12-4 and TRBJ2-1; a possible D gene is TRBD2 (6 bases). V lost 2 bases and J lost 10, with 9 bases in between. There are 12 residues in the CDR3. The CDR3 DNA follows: TGTGCCAGCAGTTTAACGGGGGTGGAGCAGTTCTTC. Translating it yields CASSLTGVEQFF.

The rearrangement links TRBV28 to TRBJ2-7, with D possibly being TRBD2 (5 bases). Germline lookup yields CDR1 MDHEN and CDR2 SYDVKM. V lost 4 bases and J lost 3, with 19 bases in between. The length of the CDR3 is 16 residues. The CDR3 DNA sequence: TGTGCCAGCAGTTCGTTGTCGGGGTCCAAAATCTACGAGCAGTACTTC. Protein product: CASSSLSGSKIYEQYF. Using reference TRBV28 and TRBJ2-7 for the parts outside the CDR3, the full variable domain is DVKVTQSSRYLVKRTGEKVFLECVQDMDHENMFWYRQDPGLGLRLIYFSYDVKMKEKGDIPEGYSVSREKKERFSLILESASTNQTSMYLCASSSLSGSKIYEQYFGPGTRLTVT.